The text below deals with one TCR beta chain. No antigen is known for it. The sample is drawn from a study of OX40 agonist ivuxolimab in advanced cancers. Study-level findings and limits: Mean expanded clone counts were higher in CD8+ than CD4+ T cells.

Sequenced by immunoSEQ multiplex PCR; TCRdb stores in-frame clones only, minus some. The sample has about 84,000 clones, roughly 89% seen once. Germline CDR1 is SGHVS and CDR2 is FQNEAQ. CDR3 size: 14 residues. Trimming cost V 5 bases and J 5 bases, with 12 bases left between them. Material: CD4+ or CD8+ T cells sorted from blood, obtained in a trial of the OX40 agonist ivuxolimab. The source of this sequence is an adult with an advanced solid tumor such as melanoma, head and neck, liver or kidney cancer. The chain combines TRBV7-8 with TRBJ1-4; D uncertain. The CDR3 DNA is TGTGCCAGCAGCCCAGAACAGACCAATGAAAAACTGTTTTTT. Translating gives CASSPEQTNEKLFF.